Given below is one T cell receptor (beta chain) in context. The antigen remains unidentified. V lost 6 bases, J lost 0 bases, and 11 bases lay in between. This CDR3 is built from 15 residues. Germline V gene data show CDR1 as SGHDN and CDR2 as FVKESK. These data belong to a study of cytomegalovirus exposure and HLA in healthy donors. It was with 60 Vbeta and 13 Jbeta primers that the PCR ran. Method: immunoSEQ multiplex PCR; TCRdb's copy keeps in-frame clones and lacks some. In the table there are around 170,000 clones, 65% to 85% of which are singletons. Study observations and caveats: Available immune exposure information was restricted to CMV serostatus only. In a later analysis, across HLA loci, associated TCR counts were highest for DRB1, lowest for HLA-C. Most TCR sequences were rare, but some public TCRs occurred in many donors. Likely technical artifact: a cluster of highly shared sequence variants.

This clonotype was sampled from a man aged 55-75 years in good health and CMV-seronegative. The chain employs TRBV14 and TRBJ1-4; D remains unclear. Source material: PBMCs. CDR3: CASRSRGTTNEKLFF. In DNA form, the CDR3 reads TGTGCCAGCAGATCGCGGGGTACAACTAATGAAAAACTGTTTTTT.